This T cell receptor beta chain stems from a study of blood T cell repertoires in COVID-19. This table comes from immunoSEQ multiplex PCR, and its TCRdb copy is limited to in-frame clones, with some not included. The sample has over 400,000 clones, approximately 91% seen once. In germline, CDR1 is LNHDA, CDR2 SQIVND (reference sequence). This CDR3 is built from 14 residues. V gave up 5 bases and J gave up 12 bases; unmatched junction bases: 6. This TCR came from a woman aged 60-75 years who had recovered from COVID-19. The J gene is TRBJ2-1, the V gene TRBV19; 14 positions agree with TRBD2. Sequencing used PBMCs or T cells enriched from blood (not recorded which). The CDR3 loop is CASSGTSGRRGQFF. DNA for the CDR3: TGTGCCAGTAGTGGGACTAGCGGGAGACGAGGGCAGTTCTTC. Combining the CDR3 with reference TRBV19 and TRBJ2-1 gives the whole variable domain DGGITQSPKYLFRKEGQNVTLSCEQNLNHDAMYWYRQDPGQGLRLIYYSQIVNDFQKGDIAEGYSVSREKKESFPLTVTSAQKNPTAFYLCASSGTSGRRGQFFGPGTRLTVL.